This T cell receptor beta chain was captured in a study of blood T cell repertoires in COVID-19. Libraries were prepared by immunoSEQ multiplex PCR; TCRdb keeps only in-frame clonotypes and omits some of them. Of 140,000 to 150,000 clones detected, roughly 85% appear once; the ten largest clones hold less than 4.5%. Ages ranged from about 18 to 89 years, with residence in approximately 25 US areas. Germline-derived CDR1 and CDR2 are SNHLY and FYNNEI. CDR3 length: 16 amino acids. V lost 6 bases to trimming and J lost 3 bases, with 20 bases between them. The origin of this receptor is a man between 45 and 60 years old who had recovered from COVID-19. The V call is TRBV2, the J call TRBJ1-2; possible D gene TRBD1, 6 bases. The sequenced sample consisted of PBMCs or T cells enriched from blood (not recorded which). This CDR3 is CASSPLEGVMDYGYTF. The CDR3 DNA is TGTGCCAGCAGCCCCTTAGAGGGGGTTATGGACTATGGCTACACCTTC.